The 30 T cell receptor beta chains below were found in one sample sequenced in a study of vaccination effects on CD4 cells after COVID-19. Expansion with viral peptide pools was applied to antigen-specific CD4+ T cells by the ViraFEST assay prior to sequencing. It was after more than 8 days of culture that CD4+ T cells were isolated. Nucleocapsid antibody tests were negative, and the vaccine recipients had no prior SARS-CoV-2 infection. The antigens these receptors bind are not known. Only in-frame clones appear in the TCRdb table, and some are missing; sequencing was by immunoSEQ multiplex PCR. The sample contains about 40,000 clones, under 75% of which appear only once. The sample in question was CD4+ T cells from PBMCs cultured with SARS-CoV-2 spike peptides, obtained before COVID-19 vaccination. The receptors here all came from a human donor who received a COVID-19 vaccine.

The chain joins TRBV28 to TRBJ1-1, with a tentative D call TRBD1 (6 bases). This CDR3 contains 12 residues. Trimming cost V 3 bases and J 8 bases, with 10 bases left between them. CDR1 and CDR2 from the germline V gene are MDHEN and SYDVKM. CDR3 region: CASSFRGREAFF. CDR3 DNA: TGTGCCAGCAGTTTCAGGGGCAGAGAAGCTTTCTTT.

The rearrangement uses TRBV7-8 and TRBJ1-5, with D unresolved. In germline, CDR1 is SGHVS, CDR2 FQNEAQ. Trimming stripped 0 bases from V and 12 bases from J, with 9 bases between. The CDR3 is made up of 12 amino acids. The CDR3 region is CASSLALGHQHF. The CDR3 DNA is TGTGCCAGCAGCTTAGCTCTCGGCCACCAGCATTTT.

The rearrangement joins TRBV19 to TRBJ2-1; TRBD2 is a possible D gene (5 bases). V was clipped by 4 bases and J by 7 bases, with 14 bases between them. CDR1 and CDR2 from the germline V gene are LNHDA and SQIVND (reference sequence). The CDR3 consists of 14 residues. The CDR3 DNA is TGTGCCAGTAGTACCGCTCAAATAGCGAATGAGCAGTTCTTC. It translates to CASSTAQIANEQFF.

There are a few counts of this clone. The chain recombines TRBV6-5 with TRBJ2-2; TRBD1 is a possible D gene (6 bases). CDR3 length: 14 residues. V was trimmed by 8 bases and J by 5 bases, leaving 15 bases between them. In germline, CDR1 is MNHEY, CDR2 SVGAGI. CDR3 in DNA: TGTGCCAGCCTTTTAACTAGGGGGACCGGGGAGCTGTTTTTT. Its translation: CASLLTRGTGELFF.

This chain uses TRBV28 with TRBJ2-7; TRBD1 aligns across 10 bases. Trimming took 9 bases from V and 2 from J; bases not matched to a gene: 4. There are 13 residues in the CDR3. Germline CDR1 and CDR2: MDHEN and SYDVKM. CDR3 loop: CASDRGLPYEQYF. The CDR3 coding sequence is TGTGCCAGTGACAGGGGGCTTCCCTACGAGCAGTACTTC.

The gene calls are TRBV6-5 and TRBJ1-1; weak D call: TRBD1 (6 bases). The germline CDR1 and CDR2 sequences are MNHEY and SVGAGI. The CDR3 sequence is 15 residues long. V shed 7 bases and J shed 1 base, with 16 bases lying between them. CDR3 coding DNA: TGTGCCAGCAACACCCCCGGGGGGCAGAACACTGAAGCTTTCTTT. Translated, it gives CASNTPGGQNTEAFF.

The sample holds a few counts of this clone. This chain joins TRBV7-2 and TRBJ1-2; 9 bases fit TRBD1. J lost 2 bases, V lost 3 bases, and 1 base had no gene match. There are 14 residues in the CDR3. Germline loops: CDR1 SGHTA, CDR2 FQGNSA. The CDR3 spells CASSLDRGNYGYTF. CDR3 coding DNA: TGTGCCAGCAGCTTGGACAGGGGAAACTATGGCTACACCTTC.

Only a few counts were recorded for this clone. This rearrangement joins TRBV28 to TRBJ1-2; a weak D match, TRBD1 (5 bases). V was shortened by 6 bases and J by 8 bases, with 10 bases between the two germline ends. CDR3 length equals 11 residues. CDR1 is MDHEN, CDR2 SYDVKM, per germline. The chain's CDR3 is CASRGLGGYTF. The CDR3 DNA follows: TGTGCCAGCAGGGGGCTGGGAGGCTACACCTTC.

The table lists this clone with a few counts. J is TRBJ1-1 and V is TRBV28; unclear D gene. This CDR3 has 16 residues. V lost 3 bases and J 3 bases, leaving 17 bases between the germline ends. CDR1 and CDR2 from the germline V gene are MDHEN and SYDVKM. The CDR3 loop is CASSFRLGNPHTEAFF. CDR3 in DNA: TGTGCCAGCAGTTTTAGGCTAGGGAATCCCCACACTGAAGCTTTCTTT.

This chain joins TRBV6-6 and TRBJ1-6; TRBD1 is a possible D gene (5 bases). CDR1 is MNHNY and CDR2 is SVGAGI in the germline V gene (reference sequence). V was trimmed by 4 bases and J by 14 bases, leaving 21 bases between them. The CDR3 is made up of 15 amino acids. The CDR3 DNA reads TGTGCCAGCAGTTCCTTCCGGGACGCGGGGATCACCCTCCACTTT. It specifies CASSSFRDAGITLHF.

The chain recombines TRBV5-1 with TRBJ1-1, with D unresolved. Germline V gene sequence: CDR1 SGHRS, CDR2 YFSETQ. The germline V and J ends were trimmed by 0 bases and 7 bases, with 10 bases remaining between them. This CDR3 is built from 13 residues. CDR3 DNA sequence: TGCGCCAGCAGCTTGGAGGCCGGGATTGAAGCTTTCTTT. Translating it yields CASSLEAGIEAFF.

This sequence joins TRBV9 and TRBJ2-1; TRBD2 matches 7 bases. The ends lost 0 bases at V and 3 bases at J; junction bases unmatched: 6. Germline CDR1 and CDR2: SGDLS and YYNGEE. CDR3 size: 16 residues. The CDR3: CASSVVPAGNYNEQFF. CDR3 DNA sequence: TGTGCCAGCAGCGTAGTCCCAGCGGGAAACTACAATGAGCAGTTCTTC. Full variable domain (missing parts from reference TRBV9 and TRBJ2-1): DSGVTQTPKHLITATGQRVTLRCSPRSGDLSVYWYQQSLDQGLQFLIQYYNGEERAKGNILERFSAQQFPDLHSELNLSSLELGDSALYFCASSVVPAGNYNEQFFGPGTRLTVL.

CDR3 in DNA: TGCGCCAGCAGCTTGGAGGGGGCGAACACCGGGGAGCTGTTTTTT. Encoded protein: CASSLEGANTGELFF. This chain links TRBV5-1 with TRBJ2-2; D perhaps matches TRBD1 (6 bases). The CDR3 contains 15 residues. V lost 0 bases to trimming and J lost 0 bases, with 6 bases between them. Per germline, CDR1 SGHRS and CDR2 YFSETQ.

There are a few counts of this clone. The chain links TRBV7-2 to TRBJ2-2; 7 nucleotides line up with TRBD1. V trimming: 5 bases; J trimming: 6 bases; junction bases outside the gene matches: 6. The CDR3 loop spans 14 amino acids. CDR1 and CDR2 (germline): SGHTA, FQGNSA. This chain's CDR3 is CASSLGQGAGELFF. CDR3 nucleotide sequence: TGTGCCAGCAGCCTAGGGCAGGGGGCCGGGGAGCTGTTTTTT.

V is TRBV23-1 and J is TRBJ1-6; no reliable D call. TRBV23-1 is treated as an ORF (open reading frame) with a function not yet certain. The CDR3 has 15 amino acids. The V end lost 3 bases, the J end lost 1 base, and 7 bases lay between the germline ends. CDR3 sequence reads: CASSQGGSYNSPLHF. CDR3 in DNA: TGCGCCAGCAGTCAGGGAGGGTCCTATAATTCACCCCTCCACTTT.

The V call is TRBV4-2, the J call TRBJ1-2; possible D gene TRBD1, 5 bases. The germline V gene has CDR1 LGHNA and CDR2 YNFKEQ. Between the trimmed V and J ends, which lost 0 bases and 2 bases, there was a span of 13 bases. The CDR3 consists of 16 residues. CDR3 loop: CASSQDWGGVNYGYTF. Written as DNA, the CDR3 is TGTGCCAGCAGCCAAGATTGGGGGGGGGTAAACTATGGCTACACCTTC.

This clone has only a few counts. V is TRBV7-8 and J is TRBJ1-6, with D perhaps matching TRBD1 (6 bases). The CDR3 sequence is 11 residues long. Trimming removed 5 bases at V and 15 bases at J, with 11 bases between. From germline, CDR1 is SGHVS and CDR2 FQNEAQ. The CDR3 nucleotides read TGTGCCAGCAGCGAGAGGGGGAACCTCCACTTT. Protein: CASSERGNLHF. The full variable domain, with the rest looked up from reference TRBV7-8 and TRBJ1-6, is GAGVSQSPRYKVAKRGQDVALRCDPISGHVSLFWYQQALGQGPEFLTYFQNEAQLDKSGLPSDRFFAERPEGSVSTLKIQRTQQEDSAVYLCASSERGNLHFGNGTRLTVT.

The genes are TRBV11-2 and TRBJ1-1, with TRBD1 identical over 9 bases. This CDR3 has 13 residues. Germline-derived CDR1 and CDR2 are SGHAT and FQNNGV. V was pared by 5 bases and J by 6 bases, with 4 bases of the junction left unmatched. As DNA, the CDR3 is TGTGCCAGCAGCCTTAGACAGGGGGCTGAAGCTTTCTTT. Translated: CASSLRQGAEAFF.

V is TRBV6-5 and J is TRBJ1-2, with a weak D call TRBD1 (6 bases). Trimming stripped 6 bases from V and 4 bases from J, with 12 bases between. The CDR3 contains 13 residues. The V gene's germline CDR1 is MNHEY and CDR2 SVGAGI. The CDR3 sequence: CASRLGGSYGYTF. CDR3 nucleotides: TGTGCCAGCAGGTTAGGGGGGAGCTATGGCTACACCTTC.

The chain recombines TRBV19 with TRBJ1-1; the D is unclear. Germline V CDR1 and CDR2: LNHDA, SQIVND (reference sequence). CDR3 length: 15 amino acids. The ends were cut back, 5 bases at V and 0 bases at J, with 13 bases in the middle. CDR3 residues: CASSPGLLLNTEAFF. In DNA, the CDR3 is TGTGCCAGTAGTCCAGGACTCCTCCTGAACACTGAAGCTTTCTTT.

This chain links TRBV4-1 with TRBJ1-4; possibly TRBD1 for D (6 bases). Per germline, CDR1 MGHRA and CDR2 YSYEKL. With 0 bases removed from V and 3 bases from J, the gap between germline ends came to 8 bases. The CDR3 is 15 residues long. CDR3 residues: CASSQDRTANEKLFF. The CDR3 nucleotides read TGCGCCAGCAGCCAAGATAGGACAGCTAATGAAAAACTGTTTTTT.

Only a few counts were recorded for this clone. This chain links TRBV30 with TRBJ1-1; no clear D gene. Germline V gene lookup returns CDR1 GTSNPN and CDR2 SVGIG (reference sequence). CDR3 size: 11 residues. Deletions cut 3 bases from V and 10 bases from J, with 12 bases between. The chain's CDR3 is CAWRIGGLAFF. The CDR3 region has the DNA TGTGCCTGGAGGATCGGAGGTCTAGCTTTCTTT.

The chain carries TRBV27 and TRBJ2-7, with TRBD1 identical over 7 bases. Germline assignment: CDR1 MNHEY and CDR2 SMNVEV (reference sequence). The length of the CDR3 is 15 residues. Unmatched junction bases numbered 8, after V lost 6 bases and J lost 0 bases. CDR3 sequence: CASRHRGMASYEQYF. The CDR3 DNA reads TGTGCCAGCAGACACAGGGGTATGGCCTCCTACGAGCAGTACTTC.

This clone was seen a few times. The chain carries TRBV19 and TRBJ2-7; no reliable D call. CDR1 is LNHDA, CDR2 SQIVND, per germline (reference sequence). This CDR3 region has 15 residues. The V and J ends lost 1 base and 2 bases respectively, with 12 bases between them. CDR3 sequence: CASSIVGRRTYEQYF. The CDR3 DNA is TGTGCCAGTAGTATAGTGGGCAGACGTACCTACGAGCAGTACTTC.

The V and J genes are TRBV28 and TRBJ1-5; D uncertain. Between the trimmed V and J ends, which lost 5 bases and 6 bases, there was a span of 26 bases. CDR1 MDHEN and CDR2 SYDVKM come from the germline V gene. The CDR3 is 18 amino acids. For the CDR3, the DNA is TGTGCCAGCAGTACCTTTCTAAATCGGGTAAGGGCTAGTCAGCCCCAGCATTTT. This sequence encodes CASSTFLNRVRASQPQHF.

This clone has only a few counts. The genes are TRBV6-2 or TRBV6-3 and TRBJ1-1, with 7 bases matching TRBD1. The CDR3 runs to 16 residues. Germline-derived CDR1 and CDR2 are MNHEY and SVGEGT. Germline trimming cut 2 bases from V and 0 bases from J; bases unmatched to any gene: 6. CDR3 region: CASSYEAGGLNTEAFF. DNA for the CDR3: TGTGCCAGCAGTTACGAAGCAGGGGGATTGAACACTGAAGCTTTCTTT.

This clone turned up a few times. This CDR3 reads CASSLGGGSTGELFF. The CDR3 nucleotides are TGCGCCAGCAGCTTGGGTGGAGGGAGTACCGGGGAGCTGTTTTTT. This rearrangement joins TRBV5-1 to TRBJ2-2; D possibly corresponds to TRBD2 (6 bases). CDR1 SGHRS and CDR2 YFSETQ come from the germline V gene. This CDR3 is built from 15 residues. Trimming cost V 0 bases and J 5 bases, with 11 bases left between them.

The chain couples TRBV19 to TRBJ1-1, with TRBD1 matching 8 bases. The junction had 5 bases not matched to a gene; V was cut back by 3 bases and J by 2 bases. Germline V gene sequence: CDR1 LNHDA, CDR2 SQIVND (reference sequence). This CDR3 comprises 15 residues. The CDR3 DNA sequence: TGTGCCAGTAGTATTCGTTCAGGGGGCAACACTGAAGCTTTCTTT. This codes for CASSIRSGGNTEAFF.

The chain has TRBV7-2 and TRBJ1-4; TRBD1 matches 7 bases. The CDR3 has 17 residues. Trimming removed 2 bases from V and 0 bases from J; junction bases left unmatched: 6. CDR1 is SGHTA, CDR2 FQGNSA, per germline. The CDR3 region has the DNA TGTGCCAGCAGCTTAAGATGGCAGGGGGCAACTAATGAAAAACTGTTTTTT. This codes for CASSLRWQGATNEKLFF. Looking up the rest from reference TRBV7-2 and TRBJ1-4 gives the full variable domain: GAGVSQSPSNKVTEKGKDVELRCDPISGHTALYWYRQSLGQGLEFLIYFQGNSAPDKSGLPSDRFSAERTGGSVSTLTIQRTQQEDSAVYLCASSLRWQGATNEKLFFGSGTQLSVL.

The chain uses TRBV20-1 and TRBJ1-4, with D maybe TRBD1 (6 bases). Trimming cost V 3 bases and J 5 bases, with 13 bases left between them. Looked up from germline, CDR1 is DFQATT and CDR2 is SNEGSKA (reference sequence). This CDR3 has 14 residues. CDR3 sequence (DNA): TGCAGTGCTAGTCTGAGTCAGGGGAATGAAAAACTGTTTTTT. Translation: CSASLSQGNEKLFF.